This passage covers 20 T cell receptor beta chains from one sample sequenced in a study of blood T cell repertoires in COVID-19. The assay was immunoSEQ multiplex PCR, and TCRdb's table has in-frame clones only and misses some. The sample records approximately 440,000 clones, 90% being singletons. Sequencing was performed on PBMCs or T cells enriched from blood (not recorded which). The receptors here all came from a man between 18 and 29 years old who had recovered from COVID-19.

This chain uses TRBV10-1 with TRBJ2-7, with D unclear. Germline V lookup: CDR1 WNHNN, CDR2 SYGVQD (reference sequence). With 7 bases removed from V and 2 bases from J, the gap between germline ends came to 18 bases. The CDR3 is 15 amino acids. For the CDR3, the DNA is TGCGCCAGCAACTCCCCCCAGGTGGTCGCCTACGAGCAGTACTTC. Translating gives CASNSPQVVAYEQYF.

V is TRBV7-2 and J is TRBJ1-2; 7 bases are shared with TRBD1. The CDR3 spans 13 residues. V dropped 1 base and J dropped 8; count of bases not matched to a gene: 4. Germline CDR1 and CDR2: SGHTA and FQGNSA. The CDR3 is CASSLEGAGGYTF. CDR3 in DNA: TGTGCCAGCAGCTTAGAGGGGGCAGGCGGCTACACCTTC.

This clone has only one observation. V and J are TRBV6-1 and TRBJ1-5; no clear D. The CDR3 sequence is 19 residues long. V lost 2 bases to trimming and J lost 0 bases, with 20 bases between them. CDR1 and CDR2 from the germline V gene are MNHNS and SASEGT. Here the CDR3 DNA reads TGTGCCAGCAGTGAACTGCGGTCCCTGATCACCTTTAGCAATCAGCCCCAGCATTTT. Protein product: CASSELRSLITFSNQPQHF.

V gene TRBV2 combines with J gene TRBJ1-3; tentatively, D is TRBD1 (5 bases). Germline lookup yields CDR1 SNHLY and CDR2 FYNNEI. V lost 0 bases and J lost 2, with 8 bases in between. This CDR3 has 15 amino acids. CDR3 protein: CASSEAPGTGNTIYF. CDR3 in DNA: TGTGCCAGCAGTGAAGCGCCAGGGACTGGAAACACCATATATTTT.

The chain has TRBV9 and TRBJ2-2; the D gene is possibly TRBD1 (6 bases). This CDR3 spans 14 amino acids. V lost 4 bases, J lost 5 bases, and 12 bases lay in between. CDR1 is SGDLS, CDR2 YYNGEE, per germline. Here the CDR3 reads CASSPHQGTGELFF. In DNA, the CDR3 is TGTGCCAGCAGCCCACACCAGGGGACCGGGGAGCTGTTTTTT.

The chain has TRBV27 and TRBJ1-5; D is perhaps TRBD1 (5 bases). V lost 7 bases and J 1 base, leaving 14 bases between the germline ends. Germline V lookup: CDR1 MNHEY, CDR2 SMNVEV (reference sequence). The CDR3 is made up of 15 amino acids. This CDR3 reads CASKAGYVSNQPQHF. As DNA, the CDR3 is TGTGCCAGCAAGGCAGGGTATGTAAGCAATCAGCCCCAGCATTTT.

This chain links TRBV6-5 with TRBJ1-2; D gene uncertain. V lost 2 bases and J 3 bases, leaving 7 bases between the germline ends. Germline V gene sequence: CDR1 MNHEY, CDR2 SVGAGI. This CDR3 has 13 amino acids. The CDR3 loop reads CASSYAGYYGYTF. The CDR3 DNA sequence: TGTGCCAGCAGTTACGCGGGGTACTATGGCTACACCTTC.

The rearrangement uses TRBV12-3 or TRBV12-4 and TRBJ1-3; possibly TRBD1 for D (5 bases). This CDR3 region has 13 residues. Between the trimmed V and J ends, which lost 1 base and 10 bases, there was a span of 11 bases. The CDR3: CASSLGVRGTIYF. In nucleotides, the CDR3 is TGTGCCAGCAGTTTAGGAGTTAGGGGTACCATATATTTT.

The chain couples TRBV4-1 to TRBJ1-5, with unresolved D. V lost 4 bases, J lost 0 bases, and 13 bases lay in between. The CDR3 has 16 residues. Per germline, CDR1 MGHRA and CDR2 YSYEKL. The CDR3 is CASSPQVGFSNQPQHF. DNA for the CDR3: TGCGCCAGCAGCCCCCAAGTCGGGTTTAGCAATCAGCCCCAGCATTTT.

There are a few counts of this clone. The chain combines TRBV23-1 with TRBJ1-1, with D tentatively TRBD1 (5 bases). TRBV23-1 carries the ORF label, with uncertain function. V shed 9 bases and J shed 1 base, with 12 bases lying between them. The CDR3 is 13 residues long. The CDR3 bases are TGCGCCAGTTCCAGACAGACGAACACTGAAGCTTTCTTT. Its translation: CASSRQTNTEAFF.

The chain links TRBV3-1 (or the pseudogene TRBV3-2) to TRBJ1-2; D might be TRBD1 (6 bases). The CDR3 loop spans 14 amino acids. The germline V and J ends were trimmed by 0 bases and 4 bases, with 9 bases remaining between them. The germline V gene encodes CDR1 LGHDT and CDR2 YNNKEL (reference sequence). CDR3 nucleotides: TGTGCCAGCAGCCAAGATCGCAGGGGCTATGGCTACACCTTC. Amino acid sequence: CASSQDRRGYGYTF.

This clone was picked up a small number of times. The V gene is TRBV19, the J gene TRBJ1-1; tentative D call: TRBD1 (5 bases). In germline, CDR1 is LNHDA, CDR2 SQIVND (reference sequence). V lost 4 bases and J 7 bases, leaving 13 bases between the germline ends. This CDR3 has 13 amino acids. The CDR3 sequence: CASSTTQGFEAFF. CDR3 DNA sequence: TGTGCCAGTAGTACCACCCAGGGTTTTGAAGCTTTCTTT.

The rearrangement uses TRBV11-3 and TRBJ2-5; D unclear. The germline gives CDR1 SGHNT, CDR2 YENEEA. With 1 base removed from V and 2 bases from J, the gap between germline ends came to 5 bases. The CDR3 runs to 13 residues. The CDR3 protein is CASSLGVQETQYF. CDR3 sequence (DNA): TGTGCCAGCAGCTTAGGCGTACAAGAGACCCAGTACTTC.

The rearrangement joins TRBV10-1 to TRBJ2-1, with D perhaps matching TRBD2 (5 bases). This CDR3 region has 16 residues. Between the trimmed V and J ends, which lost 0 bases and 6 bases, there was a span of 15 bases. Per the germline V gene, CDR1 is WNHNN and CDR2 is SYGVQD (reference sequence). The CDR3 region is CASSESRTRAGNEQFF. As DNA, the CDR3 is TGCGCCAGCAGTGAGTCCCGAACTAGGGCGGGCAATGAGCAGTTCTTC.

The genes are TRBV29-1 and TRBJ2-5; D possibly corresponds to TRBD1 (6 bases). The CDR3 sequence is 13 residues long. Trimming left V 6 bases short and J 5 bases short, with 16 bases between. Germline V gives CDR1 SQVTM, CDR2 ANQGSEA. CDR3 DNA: TGCAGCGTCTCGGGGCTTCAGGGGGAGACCCAGTACTTC. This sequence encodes CSVSGLQGETQYF.

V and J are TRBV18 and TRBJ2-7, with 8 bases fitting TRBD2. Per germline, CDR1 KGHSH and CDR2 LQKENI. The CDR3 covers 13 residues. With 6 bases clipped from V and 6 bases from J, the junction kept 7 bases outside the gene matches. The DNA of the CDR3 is TGTGCCAGCTCCCCAGGGGCGGGGGGCGAGCAGTACTTC. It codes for CASSPGAGGEQYF.

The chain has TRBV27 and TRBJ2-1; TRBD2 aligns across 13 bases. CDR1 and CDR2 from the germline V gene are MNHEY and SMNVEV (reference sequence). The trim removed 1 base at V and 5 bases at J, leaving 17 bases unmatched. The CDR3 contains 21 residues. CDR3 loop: CASSLWVAGTSGISVDNEQFF. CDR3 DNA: TGTGCCAGCAGTTTATGGGTTGCCGGGACTAGCGGGATTTCAGTTGACAATGAGCAGTTCTTC.

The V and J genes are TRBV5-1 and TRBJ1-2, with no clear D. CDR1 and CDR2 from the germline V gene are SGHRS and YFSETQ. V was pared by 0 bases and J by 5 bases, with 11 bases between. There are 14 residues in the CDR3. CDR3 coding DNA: TGCGCCAGCAGCTTGGCATGGGGAGATTATGGCTACACCTTC. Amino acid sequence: CASSLAWGDYGYTF.

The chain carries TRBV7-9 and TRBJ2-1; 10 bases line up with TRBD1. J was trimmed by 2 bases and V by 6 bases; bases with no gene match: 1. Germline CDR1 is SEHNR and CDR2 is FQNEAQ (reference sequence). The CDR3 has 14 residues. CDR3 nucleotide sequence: TGTGCCAGCAGAGGACAGGGGGCCTACAATGAGCAGTTCTTC. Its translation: CASRGQGAYNEQFF.

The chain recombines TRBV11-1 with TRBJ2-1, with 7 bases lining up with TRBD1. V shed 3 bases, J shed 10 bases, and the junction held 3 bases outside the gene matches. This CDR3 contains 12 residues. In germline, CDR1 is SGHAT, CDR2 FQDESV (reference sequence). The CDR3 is CASSFGQEEQFF. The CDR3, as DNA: TGTGCCAGCAGCTTCGGACAGGAAGAGCAGTTCTTC.